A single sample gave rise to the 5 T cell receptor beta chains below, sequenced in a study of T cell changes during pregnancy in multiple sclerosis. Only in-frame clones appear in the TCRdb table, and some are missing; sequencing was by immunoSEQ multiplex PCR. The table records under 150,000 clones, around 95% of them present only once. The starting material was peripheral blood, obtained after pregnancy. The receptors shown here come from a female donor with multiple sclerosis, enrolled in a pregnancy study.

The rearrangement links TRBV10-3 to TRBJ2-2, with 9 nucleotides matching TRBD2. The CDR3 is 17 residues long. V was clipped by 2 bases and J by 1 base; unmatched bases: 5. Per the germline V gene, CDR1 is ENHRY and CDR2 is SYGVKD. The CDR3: CAISETHSGRNTGELFF. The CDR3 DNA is TGTGCCATCAGTGAGACCCATAGCGGGAGGAACACCGGGGAGCTGTTTTTT.

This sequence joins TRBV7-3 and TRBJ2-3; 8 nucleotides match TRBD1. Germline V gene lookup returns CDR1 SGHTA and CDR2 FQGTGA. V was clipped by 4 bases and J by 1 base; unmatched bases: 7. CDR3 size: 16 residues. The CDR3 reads CASSSKQGGGTDTQYF. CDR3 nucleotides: TGTGCCAGCAGCTCAAAACAGGGGGGAGGCACAGATACGCAGTATTTT.

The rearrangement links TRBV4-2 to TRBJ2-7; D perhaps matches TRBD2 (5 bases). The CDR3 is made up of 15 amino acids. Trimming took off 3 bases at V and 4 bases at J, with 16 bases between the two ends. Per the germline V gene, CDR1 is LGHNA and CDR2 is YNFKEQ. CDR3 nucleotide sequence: TGTGCCAGCAGCCACCTTCGGGGATCGGAATACGAGCAGTACTTC. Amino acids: CASSHLRGSEYEQYF.

In nucleotides, the CDR3 is TGTGCCAGCAGTGGACACAGGGGGAGTAACACTGAAGCTTTCTTT. This encodes CASSGHRGSNTEAFF. The chain links TRBV28 to TRBJ1-1, with TRBD1 identical over 8 bases. This CDR3 contains 15 residues. Germline loops: CDR1 MDHEN, CDR2 SYDVKM. After removal of 5 bases from V and 2 bases from J, the junction contained 7 bases not matched to a gene.

CDR3 residues: CASSLATGVRNTEAFF. The CDR3 nucleotides read TGCGCCAGCAGCTTGGCCACGGGTGTCCGGAACACTGAAGCTTTCTTT. The chain carries TRBV5-1 and TRBJ1-1; no clear D gene. V lost 0 bases to trimming and J lost 1 base, with 13 bases between them. From germline, CDR1 is SGHRS and CDR2 YFSETQ. The CDR3 extends over 16 amino acids.